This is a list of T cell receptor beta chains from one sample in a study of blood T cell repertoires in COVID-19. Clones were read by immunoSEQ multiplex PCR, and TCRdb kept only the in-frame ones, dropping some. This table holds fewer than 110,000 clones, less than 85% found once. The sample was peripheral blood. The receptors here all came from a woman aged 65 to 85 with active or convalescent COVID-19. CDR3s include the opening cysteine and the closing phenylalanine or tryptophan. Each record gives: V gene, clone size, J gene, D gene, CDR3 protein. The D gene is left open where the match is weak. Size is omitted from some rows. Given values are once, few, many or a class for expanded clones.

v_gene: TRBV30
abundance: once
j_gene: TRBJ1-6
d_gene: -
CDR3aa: CAWSADSYNSPLHF

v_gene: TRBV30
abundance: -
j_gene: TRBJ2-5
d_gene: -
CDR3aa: CAWSNLETQYF

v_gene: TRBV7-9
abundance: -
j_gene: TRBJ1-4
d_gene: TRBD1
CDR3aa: CASSSIGTGKGEKLFF

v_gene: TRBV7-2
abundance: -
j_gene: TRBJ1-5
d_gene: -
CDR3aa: CASSLGQTYSNQPQHF

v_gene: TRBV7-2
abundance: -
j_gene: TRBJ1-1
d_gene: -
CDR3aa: CASSLAVFSSLRRGNTEAFF

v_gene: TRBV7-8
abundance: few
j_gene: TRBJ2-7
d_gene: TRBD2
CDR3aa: CASSLRGGGGEQYF

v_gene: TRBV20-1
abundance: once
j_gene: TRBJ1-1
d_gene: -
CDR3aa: CSASDAGEGTEAFF

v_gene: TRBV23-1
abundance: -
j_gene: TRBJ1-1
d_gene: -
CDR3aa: CASSQMGGERNIAEAFF

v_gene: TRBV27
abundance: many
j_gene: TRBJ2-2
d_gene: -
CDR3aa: CASSLQGAGLGRDTGELFF

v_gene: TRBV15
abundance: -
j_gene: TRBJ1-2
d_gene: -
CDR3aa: CATSRDQLDSHF

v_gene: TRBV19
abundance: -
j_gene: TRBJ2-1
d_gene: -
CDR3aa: CASSPGVQRKQFF

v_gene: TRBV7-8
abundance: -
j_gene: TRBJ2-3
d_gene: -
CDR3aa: CASSSDWITDTQYF

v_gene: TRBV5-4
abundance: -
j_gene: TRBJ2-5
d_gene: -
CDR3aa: CASSVQETQYF

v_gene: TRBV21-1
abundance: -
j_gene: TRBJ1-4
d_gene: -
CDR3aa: CASVELTGGCEKLFF

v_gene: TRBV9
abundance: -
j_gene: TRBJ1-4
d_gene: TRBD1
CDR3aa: CASSGNRGLGEKLFF

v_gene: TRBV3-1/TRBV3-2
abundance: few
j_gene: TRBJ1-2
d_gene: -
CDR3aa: CASSAYQGTYGYTF

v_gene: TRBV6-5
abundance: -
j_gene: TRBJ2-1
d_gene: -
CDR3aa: CASSYSVRNEQFF

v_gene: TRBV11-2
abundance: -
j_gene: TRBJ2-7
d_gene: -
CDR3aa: CASSLDHSDSYEQYF

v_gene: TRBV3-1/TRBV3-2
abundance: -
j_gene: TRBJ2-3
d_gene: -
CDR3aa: CASSQFPTVWTDTQYF

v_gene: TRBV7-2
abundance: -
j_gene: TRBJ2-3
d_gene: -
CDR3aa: CASSYSALLDTQYF

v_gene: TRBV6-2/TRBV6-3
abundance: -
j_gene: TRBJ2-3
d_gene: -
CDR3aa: CASSPDWGTDTQYF

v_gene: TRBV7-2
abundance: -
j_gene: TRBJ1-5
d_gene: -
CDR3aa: CASSSQGQGNQPQHF

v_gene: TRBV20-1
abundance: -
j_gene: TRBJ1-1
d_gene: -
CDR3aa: CSARFQGEAFF

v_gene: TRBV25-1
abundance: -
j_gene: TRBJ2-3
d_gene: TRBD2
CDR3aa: CASSEGLAGDADTQYF

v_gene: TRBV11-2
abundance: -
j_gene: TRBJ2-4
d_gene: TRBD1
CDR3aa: CASSTTGGNIQYF

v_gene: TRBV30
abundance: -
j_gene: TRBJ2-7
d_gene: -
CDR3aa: CAYDISYEQYF

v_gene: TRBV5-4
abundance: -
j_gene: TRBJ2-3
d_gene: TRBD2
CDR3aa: CASSLTSGRADTQYF

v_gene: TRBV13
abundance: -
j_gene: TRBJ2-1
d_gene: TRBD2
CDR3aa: CASSFLSAGAGVKYNEQFF

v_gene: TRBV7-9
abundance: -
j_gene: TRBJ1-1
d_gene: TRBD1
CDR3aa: CASSKGWDRGGTEAFF

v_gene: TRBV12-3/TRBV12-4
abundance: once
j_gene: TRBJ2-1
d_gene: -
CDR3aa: CASRSGSYNEQFF

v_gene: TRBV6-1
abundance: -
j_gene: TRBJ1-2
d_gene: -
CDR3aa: CASSEPWRLGVNYGYTF

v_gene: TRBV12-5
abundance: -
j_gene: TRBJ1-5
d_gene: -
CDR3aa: CASGSGVSNQPQHF

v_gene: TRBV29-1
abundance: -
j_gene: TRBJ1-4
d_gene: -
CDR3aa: CSVDTGGVHEKLFF

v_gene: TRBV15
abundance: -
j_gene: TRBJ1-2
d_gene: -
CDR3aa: CATSRKEGNSYGYTF

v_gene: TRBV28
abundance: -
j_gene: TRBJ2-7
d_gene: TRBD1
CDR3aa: CASRGQGDSYEQYF

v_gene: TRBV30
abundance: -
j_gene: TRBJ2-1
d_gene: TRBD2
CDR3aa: CAWSVRASGNVLGYNEQFF

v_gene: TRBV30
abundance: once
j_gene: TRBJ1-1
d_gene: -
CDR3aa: CAWSVRLGTGNTEAFF

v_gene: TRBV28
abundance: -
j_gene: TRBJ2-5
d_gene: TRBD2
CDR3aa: CASSLRRDSGGPGGETQYF

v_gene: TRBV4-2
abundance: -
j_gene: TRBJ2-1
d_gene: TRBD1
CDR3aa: CASSPGGTGGYNEQFF

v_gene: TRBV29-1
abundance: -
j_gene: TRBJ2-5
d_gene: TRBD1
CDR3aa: CSVEANRGRETQYF

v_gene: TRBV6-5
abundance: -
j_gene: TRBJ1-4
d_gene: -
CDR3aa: CASSWGLSNEKLFF

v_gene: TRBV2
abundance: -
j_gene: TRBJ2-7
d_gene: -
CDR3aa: CASSDDIRKIEQYF

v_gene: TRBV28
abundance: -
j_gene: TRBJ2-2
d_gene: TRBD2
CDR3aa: CASTPGLTGGTGELFF

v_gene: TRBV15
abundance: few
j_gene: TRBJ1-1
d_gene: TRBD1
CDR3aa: CATSRRQGASEAFF

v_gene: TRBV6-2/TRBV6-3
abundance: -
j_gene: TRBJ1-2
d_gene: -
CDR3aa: CASSSTGRSRGYTF

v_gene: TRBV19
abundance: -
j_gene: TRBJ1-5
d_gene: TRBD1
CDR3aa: CASSTGTGGPNQPQHF

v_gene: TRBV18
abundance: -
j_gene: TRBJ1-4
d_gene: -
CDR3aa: CASARQASEKLFF

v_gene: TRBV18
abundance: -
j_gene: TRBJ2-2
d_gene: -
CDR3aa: CASSPMSLGDTGELFF

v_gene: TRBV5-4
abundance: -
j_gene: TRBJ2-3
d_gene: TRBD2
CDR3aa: CASSLGGSGPDTQYF

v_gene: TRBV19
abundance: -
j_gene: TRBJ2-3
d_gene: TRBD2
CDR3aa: CASSRRFGLAGITDTQYF

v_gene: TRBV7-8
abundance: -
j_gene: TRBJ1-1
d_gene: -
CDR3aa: CASSLGGPGEAFF

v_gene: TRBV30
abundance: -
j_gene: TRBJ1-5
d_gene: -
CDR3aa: CAWAPGGNSNQPQHF

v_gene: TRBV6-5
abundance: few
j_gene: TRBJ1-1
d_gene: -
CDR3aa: CASRRIRVNTEAFF

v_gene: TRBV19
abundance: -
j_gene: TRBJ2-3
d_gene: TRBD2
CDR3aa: CASSSIGILPGLAGGVTDTQYF

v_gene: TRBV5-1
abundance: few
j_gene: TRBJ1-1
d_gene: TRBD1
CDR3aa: CASSSADRGDYTEAFF

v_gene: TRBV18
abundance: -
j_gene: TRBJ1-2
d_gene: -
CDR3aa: CASSPVQEGGYTF

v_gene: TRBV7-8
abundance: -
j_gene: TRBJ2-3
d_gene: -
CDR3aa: CASRPPGLSTDTQYF